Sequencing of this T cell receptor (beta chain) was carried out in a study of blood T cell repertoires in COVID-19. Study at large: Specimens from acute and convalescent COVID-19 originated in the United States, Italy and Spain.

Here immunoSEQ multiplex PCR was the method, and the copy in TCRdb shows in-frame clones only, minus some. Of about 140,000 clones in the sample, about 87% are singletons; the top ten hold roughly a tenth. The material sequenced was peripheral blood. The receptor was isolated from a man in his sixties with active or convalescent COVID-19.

Here the CDR3 DNA reads TGTGCCAGCAGCTTCGGGGATAACCTCTACAATGAGCAGTTCTTC. This gives the protein CASSFGDNLYNEQFF. This rearrangement joins TRBV7-2 to TRBJ2-1; D possibly corresponds to TRBD2 (5 bases). CDR1 and CDR2 from the germline V gene are SGHTA and FQGNSA. This CDR3 spans 15 amino acids. V was pared by 3 bases and J by 3 bases, with 12 bases between.